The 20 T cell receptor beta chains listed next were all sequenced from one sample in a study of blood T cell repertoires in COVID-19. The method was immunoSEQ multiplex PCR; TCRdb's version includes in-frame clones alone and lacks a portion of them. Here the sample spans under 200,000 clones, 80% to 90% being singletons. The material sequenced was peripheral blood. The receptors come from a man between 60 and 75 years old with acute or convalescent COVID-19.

Here the CDR3 DNA reads TGTGCCAGCAGCTTAGGGGGCATGCGGGAGGTTGAGCAGTTCTTC. Its protein is CASSLGGMREVEQFF. The V and J genes are TRBV7-9 and TRBJ2-1; TRBD2 aligns across 8 bases. This CDR3 contains 15 residues. The germline V gene has CDR1 SEHNR and CDR2 FQNEAQ (reference sequence). J was trimmed by 9 bases and V by 1 base; bases with no gene match: 8.

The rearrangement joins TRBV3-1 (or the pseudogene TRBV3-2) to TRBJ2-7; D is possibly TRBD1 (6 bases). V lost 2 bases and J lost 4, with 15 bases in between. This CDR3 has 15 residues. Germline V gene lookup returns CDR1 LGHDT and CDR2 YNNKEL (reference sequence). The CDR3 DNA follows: TGTGCCAGCAGCCAACAGGGGACGGGAATGTACGAGCAGTACTTC. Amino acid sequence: CASSQQGTGMYEQYF.

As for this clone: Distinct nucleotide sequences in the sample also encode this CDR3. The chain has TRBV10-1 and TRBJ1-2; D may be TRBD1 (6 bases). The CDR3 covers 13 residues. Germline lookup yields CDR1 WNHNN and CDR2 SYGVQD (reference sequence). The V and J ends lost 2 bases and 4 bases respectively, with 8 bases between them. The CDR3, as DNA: TGCGCCAGCAGTGAGGCCAGGGGCTATGGCTACACCTTC. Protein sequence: CASSEARGYGYTF.

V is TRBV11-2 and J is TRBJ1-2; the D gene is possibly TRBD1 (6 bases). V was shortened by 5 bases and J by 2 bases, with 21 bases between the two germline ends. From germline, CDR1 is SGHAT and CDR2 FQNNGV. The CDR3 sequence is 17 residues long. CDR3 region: CASSDHPGGGRNYGYTF. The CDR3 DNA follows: TGTGCCAGCAGCGATCACCCCGGGGGGGGCAGAAACTATGGCTACACCTTC.

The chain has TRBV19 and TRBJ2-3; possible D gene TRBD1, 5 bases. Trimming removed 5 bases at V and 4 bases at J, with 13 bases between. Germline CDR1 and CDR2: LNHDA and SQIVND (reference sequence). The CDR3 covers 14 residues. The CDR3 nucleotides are TGTGCCAGTAGTGGGGCTGCCCCTCCAGATACGCAGTATTTT. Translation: CASSGAAPPDTQYF.

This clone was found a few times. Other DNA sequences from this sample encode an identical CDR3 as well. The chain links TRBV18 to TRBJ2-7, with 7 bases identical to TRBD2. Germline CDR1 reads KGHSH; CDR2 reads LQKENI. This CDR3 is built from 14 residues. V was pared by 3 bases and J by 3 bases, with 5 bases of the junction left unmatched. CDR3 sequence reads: CASSPGLVNYEQYF. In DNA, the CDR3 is TGTGCCAGCTCACCCGGACTAGTGAACTACGAGCAGTACTTC.

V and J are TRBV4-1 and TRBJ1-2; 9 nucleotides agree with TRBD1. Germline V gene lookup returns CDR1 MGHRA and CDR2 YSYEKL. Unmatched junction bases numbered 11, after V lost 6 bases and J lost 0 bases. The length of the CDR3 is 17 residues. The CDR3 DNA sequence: TGCGCCAGCAGGAACCCGGGACAGGGTTCATCTAACTATGGCTACACCTTC. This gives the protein CASRNPGQGSSNYGYTF.

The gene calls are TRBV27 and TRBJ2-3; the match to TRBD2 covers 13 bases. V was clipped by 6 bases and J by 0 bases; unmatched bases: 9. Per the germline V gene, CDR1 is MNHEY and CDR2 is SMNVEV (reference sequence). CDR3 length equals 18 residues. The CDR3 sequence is CASSLRLAGGSSTDTQYF. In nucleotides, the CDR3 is TGTGCCAGCAGCCTAAGACTAGCGGGAGGTTCTAGCACAGATACGCAGTATTTT.

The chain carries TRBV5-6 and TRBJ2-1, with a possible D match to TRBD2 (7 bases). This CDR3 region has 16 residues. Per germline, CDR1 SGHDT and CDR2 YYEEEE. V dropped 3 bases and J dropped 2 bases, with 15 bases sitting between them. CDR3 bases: TGTGCCAGCAGCTGGGGGGCGGGAGCCCCCTACAATGAGCAGTTCTTC. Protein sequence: CASSWGAGAPYNEQFF.

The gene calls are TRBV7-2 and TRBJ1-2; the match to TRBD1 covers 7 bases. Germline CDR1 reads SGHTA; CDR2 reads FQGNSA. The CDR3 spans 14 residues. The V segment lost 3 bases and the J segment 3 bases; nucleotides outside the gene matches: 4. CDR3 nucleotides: TGTGCCAGCAGCTTGGTACAGGGGTACTATGGCTACACCTTC. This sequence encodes CASSLVQGYYGYTF.

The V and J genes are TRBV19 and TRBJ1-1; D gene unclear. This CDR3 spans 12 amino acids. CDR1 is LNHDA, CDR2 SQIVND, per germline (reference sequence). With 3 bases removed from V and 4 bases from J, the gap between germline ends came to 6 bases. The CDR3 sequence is CASSMGSTEAFF. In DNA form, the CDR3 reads TGTGCCAGTAGTATGGGGAGCACTGAAGCTTTCTTT.

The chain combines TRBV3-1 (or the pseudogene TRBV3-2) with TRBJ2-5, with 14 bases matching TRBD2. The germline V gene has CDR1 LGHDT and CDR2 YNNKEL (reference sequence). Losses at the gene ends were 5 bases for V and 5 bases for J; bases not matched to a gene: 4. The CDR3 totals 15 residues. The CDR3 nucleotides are TGTGCCAGCAGCTCTCGGACTAGCGGGAGGGAGACCCAGTACTTC. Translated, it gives CASSSRTSGRETQYF.

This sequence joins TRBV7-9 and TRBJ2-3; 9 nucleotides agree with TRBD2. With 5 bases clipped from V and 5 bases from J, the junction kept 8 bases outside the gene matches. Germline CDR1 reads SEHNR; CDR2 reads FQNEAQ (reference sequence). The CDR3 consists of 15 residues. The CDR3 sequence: CASSDGAGGEDTQYF. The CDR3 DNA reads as TGTGCCAGCAGCGATGGGGCGGGAGGGGAAGATACGCAGTATTTT.

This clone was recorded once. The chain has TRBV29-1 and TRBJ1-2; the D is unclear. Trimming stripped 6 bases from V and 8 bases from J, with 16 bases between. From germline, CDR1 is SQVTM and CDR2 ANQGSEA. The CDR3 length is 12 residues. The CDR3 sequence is CSVSSGGLGYTF. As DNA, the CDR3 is TGCAGCGTCTCCTCCGGAGGTTTAGGCTACACCTTC.

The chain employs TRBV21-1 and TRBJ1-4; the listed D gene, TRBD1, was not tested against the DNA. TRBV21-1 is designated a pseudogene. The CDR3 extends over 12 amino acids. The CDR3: CARDRGDEKLFF. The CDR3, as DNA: TGTGCCAGAGACAGGGGTGATGAAAAACTGTTTTTT.

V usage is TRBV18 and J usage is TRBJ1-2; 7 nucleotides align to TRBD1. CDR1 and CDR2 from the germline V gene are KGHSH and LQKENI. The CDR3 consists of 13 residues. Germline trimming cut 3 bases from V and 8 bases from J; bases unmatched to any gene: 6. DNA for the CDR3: TGTGCCAGCTCACCGGAGGGGGCTCAGGGCTACACCTTC. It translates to CASSPEGAQGYTF.

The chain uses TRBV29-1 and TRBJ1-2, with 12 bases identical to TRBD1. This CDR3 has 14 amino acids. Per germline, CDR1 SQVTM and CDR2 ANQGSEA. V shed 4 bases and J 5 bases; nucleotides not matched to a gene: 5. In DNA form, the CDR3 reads TGCAGCGTTGCCGGGACAGGGGGCGGGTATGGCTACACCTTC. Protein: CSVAGTGGGYGYTF.

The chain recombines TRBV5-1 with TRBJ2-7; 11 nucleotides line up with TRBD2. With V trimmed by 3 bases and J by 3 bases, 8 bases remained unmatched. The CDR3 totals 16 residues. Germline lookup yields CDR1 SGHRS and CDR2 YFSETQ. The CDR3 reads CASSSIAGGRNYEQYF. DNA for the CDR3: TGCGCCAGCAGCTCAATAGCGGGAGGGAGAAACTACGAGCAGTACTTC.

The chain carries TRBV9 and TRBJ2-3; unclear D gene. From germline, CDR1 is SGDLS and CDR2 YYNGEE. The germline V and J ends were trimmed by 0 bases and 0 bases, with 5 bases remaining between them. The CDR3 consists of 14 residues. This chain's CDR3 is CASSVDPSTDTQYF. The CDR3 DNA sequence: TGTGCCAGCAGCGTAGATCCTAGCACAGATACGCAGTATTTT.

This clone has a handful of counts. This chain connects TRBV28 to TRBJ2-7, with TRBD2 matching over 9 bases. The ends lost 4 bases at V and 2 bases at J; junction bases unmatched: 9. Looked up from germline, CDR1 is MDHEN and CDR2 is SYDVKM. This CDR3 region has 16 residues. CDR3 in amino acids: CASSSLRLAAAYEQYF. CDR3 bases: TGTGCCAGCAGTTCCCTGAGACTAGCGGCGGCCTACGAGCAGTACTTC. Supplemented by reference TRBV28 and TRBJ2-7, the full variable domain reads DVKVTQSSRYLVKRTGEKVFLECVQDMDHENMFWYRQDPGLGLRLIYFSYDVKMKEKGDIPEGYSVSREKKERFSLILESASTNQTSMYLCASSSLRLAAAYEQYFGPGTRLTVT.